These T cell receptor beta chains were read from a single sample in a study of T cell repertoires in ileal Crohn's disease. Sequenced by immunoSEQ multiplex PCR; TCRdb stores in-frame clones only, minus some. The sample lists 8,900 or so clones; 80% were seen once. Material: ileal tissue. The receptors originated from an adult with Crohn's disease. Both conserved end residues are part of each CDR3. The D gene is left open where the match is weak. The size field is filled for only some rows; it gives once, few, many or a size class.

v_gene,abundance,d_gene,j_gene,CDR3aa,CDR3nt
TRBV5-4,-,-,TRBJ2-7,CASSLQGSSYEQYF,TGTGCCAGCAGCTTACAGGGTTCCTCCTACGAGCAGTACTTC
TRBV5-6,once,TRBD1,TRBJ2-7,CASSLVGTALQYEQYF,TGTGCCAGCAGCTTGGTCGGGACAGCCCTTCAATACGAGCAGTACTTC
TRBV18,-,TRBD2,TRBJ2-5,CASSPSGRPGETQYF,TGTGCCAGCTCACCTAGCGGGAGGCCCGGGGAGACCCAGTACTTC
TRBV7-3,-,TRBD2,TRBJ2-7,CASSLLSGPYEQYF,TGTGCCAGCAGCTTACTTAGCGGGCCCTACGAGCAGTACTTC
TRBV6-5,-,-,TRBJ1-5,CASNGQGYGQPQHF,TGTGCCAGCAATGGCCAGGGATACGGTCAGCCCCAGCATTTT
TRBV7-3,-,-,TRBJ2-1,CASSIQAAAYNEQFF,TGTGCCAGCAGCATACAGGCAGCAGCCTACAATGAGCAGTTCTTC
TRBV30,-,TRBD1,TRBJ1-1,CAWSVRTGNTEAFF,TGTGCCTGGAGTGTGCGGACAGGGAACACTGAAGCTTTCTTT
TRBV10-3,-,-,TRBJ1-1,CAISELNRNTEAFF,TGTGCCATCAGTGAGCTAAACAGGAACACTGAAGCTTTCTTT
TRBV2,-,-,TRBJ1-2,CASSERQVYGYTF,TGTGCCAGCAGTGAGCGTCAGGTCTATGGCTACACCTTC
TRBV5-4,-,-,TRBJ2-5,CASSTYTGVETQYF,TGTGCCAGCAGCACCTACACAGGTGTCGAGACCCAGTACTTC
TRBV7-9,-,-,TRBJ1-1,CASSLMRNTEAFF,TGTGCCAGCAGTTTAATGAGGAACACTGAAGCTTTCTTT
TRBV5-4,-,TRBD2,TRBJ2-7,CASSLGGLAGASEQYF,TGTGCCAGCAGCTTGGGCGGACTGGCGGGAGCGAGCGAGCAGTACTTC
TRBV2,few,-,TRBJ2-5,CANAPGRQETQYF,TGTGCCAACGCCCCAGGACGCCAAGAGACCCAGTACTTC
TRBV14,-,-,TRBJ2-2,CASSQDLYGELFF,TGTGCCAGCAGCCAAGATCTTTACGGGGAGCTGTTTTTT
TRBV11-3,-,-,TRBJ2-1,CASSPLQSNKRFF,TGTGCCAGCTCTCCATTACAGAGCAATAAGCGGTTCTTC
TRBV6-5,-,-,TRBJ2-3,CASSLQGPTDTQYF,TGTGCCAGCAGTCTTCAGGGCCCGACAGATACGCAGTATTTT
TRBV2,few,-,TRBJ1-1,CANSFQAGNTEAFF,TGTGCCAACTCTTTCCAGGCCGGGAACACTGAAGCTTTCTTT
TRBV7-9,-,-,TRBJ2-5,CASSPSDSSQETQYF,TGTGCCAGCAGCCCCTCGGACAGCAGTCAAGAGACCCAGTACTTC
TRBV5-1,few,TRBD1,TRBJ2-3,CASSLAPGQDTDTQYF,TGCGCCAGCAGCTTGGCCCCGGGACAGGACACAGATACGCAGTATTTT
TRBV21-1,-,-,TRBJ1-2,CASSKMAGVYGYTF,TGTGCCAGCAGCAAAATGGCCGGGGTATATGGCTACACCTTC
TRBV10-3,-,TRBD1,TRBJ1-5,CAISEVDRGNQPQHF,TGTGCCATCAGTGAAGTGGACAGGGGAAATCAGCCCCAGCATTTT
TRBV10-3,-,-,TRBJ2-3,CAITPEGRAADTQYF,TGTGCCATCACCCCCGAAGGCAGGGCGGCAGATACGCAGTATTTT
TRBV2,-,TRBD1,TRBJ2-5,CASRLDRAWGETQYF,TGTGCCAGCAGATTGGACAGGGCTTGGGGGGAGACCCAGTACTTC
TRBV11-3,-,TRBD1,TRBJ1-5,CASSSGTGNQPQHF,TGTGCCAGCAGCTCCGGGACAGGGAATCAGCCCCAGCATTTT
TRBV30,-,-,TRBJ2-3,CAWRREAPSTDTQYF,TGTGCCTGGAGACGGGAAGCCCCTAGCACAGATACGCAGTATTTT
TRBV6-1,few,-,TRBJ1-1,CASSEGGGTEAFF,TGTGCCAGCAGTGAAGGGGGGGGGACTGAAGCTTTCTTT
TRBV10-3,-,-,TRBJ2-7,CAIKDITSNPYEQYF,TGTGCCATCAAGGATATTACTAGCAATCCCTACGAGCAGTACTTC
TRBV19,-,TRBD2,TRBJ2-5,CASSIGSGLAVKETQYF,TGTGCCAGTAGTATAGGGTCCGGACTAGCGGTAAAAGAGACCCAGTACTTC
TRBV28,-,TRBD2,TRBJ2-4,CASSTSGSLSIQYF,TGTGCCAGCAGCACTAGCGGGAGTTTGAGCATTCAGTACTTC
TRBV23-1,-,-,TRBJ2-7,CASSPRGAETFSYEQYF,TGCGCCAGCAGTCCGAGGGGGGCAGAAACCTTCTCCTACGAGCAGTACTTC
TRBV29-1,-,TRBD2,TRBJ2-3,CSVEWWLAGVCGTDTQYF,TGCAGCGTTGAATGGTGGCTAGCGGGAGTCTGCGGCACAGATACGCAGTATTTT
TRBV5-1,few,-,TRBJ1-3,CASSPAGSSGNTIYF,TGCGCCAGCAGCCCAGCAGGGAGCTCTGGAAACACCATATATTTT
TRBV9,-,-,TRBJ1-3,CASSPMTGWAGNTIYF,TGTGCCAGCAGCCCTATGACAGGCTGGGCAGGAAACACCATATATTTT
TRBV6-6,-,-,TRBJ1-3,CASSPREVAGNTIYF,TGTGCCAGCAGCCCACGAGAAGTGGCTGGAAACACCATATATTTT
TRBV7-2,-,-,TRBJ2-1,CASSSRGREQFF,TGTGCCAGCAGCTCCCGTGGGAGGGAGCAGTTCTTC
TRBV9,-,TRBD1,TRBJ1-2,CASSEPGQGEGYTF,TGTGCCAGCAGCGAGCCGGGACAGGGGGAAGGCTACACCTTC
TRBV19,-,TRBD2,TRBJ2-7,CASSLQTSGSHEQYF,TGTGCCAGTAGTCTCCAGACTAGCGGGAGCCACGAGCAGTACTTC